Presented here are 17 T cell receptor beta chains from one specimen sequenced in a study of blood T cell repertoires in COVID-19. Sequencing used immunoSEQ multiplex PCR; TCRdb keeps in-frame clones, though not all of them. This table holds some 74,000 clones, more than 70% found once. Material: peripheral blood. Receptors originate from a man between 70 and 80 years old with active or convalescent COVID-19.

The chain recombines TRBV11-3 with TRBJ2-7; D may be TRBD2 (5 bases). Germline CDR1 reads SGHNT; CDR2 reads YENEEA. V dropped 1 base and J dropped 4 bases, with 11 bases sitting between them. This CDR3 has 14 amino acids. The CDR3 here is CASSLGPRGYEQYF. The DNA of the CDR3 is TGTGCCAGCAGCTTAGGCCCCCGGGGATACGAGCAGTACTTC.

V is TRBV3-1 (or the pseudogene TRBV3-2) and J is TRBJ2-2; unclear D gene. The germline V gene encodes CDR1 LGHDT and CDR2 YNNKEL (reference sequence). The CDR3 contains 14 residues. Trimming took 3 bases from V and 1 from J, leaving 6 bases between them. CDR3 DNA sequence: TGTGCCAGCAGCCATTCGGGGAACACCGGGGAGCTGTTTTTT. Its translation is CASSHSGNTGELFF.

This clone has more than one count but fewer than ten. The chain recombines TRBV4-1 with TRBJ1-6; 7 nucleotides line up with TRBD1. J was trimmed by 7 bases and V by 4 bases; bases with no gene match: 4. The CDR3 runs to 14 residues. Germline CDR1 is MGHRA and CDR2 is YSYEKL. The CDR3 protein is CASSLGGENSPLHF. DNA of the CDR3: TGCGCCAGCAGCCTAGGGGGCGAGAATTCACCCCTCCACTTT.

This chain uses TRBV6-4 with TRBJ2-2; possible D gene TRBD1, 6 bases. Deletions cut 5 bases from V and 3 bases from J, with 10 bases between. The CDR3 is 14 amino acids. Germline V lookup: CDR1 MRHNA, CDR2 SNTAGT. The CDR3 loop reads CASSKRQDTGELFF. CDR3 in DNA: TGTGCCAGCAGTAAAAGACAGGACACCGGGGAGCTGTTTTTT.

The CDR3 nucleotides are TGTGCCTGGAGACGGGGACAGGGCGGCACAGATACGCAGTATTTT. It codes for CAWRRGQGGTDTQYF. The chain links TRBV30 to TRBJ2-3; 9 bases map to TRBD1. The germline V gene encodes CDR1 GTSNPN and CDR2 SVGIG (reference sequence). This CDR3 has 15 residues. Trimming removed 3 bases from V and 1 base from J; junction bases left unmatched: 5.

This clone was observed a handful of times. The chain uses TRBV7-3 and TRBJ2-3; D perhaps matches TRBD2 (7 bases). Germline V gene data show CDR1 as SGHTA and CDR2 as FQGTGA. This CDR3 is built from 15 residues. V was clipped by 5 bases and J by 6 bases, with 18 bases between them. CDR3 coding DNA: TGTGCCAGCAGCGCGAGGGGGGGACGCCCCGATACGCAGTATTTT. This codes for CASSARGGRPDTQYF.

The chain combines TRBV6-6 with TRBJ1-1, with TRBD1 as a possible D gene (6 bases). The V end was cut by 1 base, the J end by 6 bases, with 9 bases between. The CDR3 contains 13 residues. Germline V lookup: CDR1 MNHNY, CDR2 SVGAGI (reference sequence). The CDR3 DNA reads TGTGCCAGCAGTTACTTGACAGGATCTGAAGCTTTCTTT. This encodes CASSYLTGSEAFF.

J is TRBJ2-2 and V is TRBV28; D is perhaps TRBD1 (5 bases). The CDR3 covers 14 residues. Trimming cost V 6 bases and J 5 bases, with 13 bases left between them. Germline CDR1 MDHEN, CDR2 SYDVKM. CDR3 in amino acids: CASSLGASTGELFF. CDR3 sequence (DNA): TGTGCCAGCAGCCTAGGGGCGAGTACCGGGGAGCTGTTTTTT.

The chain carries TRBV24-1 and TRBJ2-7, with 11 positions matching TRBD1. Germline V gives CDR1 KGHDR, CDR2 SFDVKD. V shed 4 bases and J 10 bases; nucleotides not matched to a gene: 5. The CDR3 runs 13 residues. The CDR3 here is CATSDPGTGGQYF. The CDR3 region has the DNA TGTGCCACCAGTGACCCAGGGACAGGGGGACAGTACTTC.

The genes are TRBV19 and TRBJ2-2; the match to TRBD1 covers 7 bases. The CDR3 extends over 16 amino acids. The germline V gene encodes CDR1 LNHDA and CDR2 SQIVND (reference sequence). Losses at the gene ends were 7 bases for V and 2 bases for J; bases not matched to a gene: 10. The CDR3 bases are TGTGCCAGTACCCTCCAGGACAGGACCAACACCGGGGAGCTGTTTTTT. Translating gives CASTLQDRTNTGELFF.

The rearrangement links TRBV11-1 to TRBJ1-5, with 8 positions matching TRBD1. Per the germline V gene, CDR1 is SGHAT and CDR2 is FQDESV (reference sequence). V shed 5 bases and J 6 bases; nucleotides not matched to a gene: 12. CDR3 size: 16 residues. The DNA for the CDR3 is TGTGCCAGCAGCCCTACCTACAGGGGGGTGAGTCAGCCCCAGCATTTT. It encodes CASSPTYRGVSQPQHF.

The rearrangement uses TRBV29-1 and TRBJ1-2; no clear D gene. Per the germline V gene, CDR1 is SQVTM and CDR2 is ANQGSEA. The CDR3 loop spans 14 amino acids. Trimming pared 6 bases from V and 0 bases from J, leaving 14 bases between. The CDR3 DNA reads TGCAGCGTCCAGAGGGCCGGAGCTAACTATGGCTACACCTTC. Encoded protein: CSVQRAGANYGYTF.

V is TRBV3-1 (or the pseudogene TRBV3-2) and J is TRBJ2-4, with a tentative D call TRBD2 (5 bases). The CDR3 length is 13 residues. Germline V gene data show CDR1 as LGHDT and CDR2 as YNNKEL (reference sequence). Trimming removed 4 bases from V and 9 bases from J, with 13 bases in between. The chain's CDR3 is CASSPEEYGIQYF. In DNA, the CDR3 is TGTGCCAGCAGCCCGGAGGAGTACGGCATTCAGTACTTC.

This clone was counted between two and nine times. This chain connects TRBV11-2 to TRBJ2-5; no definite D call. V lost 5 bases and J lost 1, with 14 bases in between. The CDR3 is made up of 15 amino acids. Germline assignment: CDR1 SGHAT and CDR2 FQNNGV. The CDR3: CASSDRVGAQETQYF. The CDR3 nucleotides are TGTGCCAGCAGCGACCGCGTCGGAGCCCAAGAGACCCAGTACTTC.

The V gene is TRBV30, the J gene TRBJ2-3, with TRBD2 identical over 9 bases. V was clipped by 0 bases and J by 6 bases; unmatched bases: 13. This CDR3 contains 17 residues. CDR1 is GTSNPN, CDR2 SVGIG, per germline (reference sequence). CDR3 nucleotide sequence: TGTGCCTGGAGTGTACGAAGCGCGGGGGGGCTGAGGGATACGCAGTATTTT. It translates to CAWSVRSAGGLRDTQYF. The variable domain in full, completed from reference TRBV30 and TRBJ2-3, reads SQTIHQWPATLVQPVGSPLSLECTVEGTSNPNLYWYRQAAGRGLQLLFYSVGIGQISSEVPQNLSASRPQDRQFILSSKKLLLSDSGFYLCAWSVRSAGGLRDTQYFGPGTRLTVL.

The chain joins TRBV11-2 to TRBJ1-1; D is perhaps TRBD1 (5 bases). The germline V gene has CDR1 SGHAT and CDR2 FQNNGV. Trimming removed 5 bases from V and 1 base from J, with 17 bases in between. CDR3 length equals 16 residues. The CDR3 protein is CASSPPAPGPNTEAFF. The CDR3 coding sequence is TGTGCCAGCAGCCCCCCAGCTCCAGGGCCGAACACTGAAGCTTTCTTT.

The chain employs TRBV10-3 and TRBJ1-2; D is uncertain. Trimming pared 0 bases from V and 6 bases from J, leaving 8 bases between. This CDR3 is 13 amino acids long. Looked up from germline, CDR1 is ENHRY and CDR2 is SYGVKD. The chain's CDR3 is CAISESGGHGYTF. CDR3 DNA sequence: TGTGCCATCAGTGAGTCGGGAGGGCATGGCTACACCTTC.